The sequence of this TCR beta chain was determined in a study of T cell repertoires in cytomegalovirus infection. About the research overall: Alongside well-studied HLA-B-restricted CMV epitopes, recently identified HLA-C-restricted CMV epitopes were also used. Through public TCR beta signatures, both CMV infection and matching HLA type were indicated. Study-wide findings and caveats: Cumulative frequency of public TCR beta families picked out carriers of CMV plus the relevant HLA. HLA-C-restricted CMV-specific TCR beta clonotypes prevailed in the ex vivo response.

As regards this clonotype: As yet, its antigen is unknown.

One entry per CDR3 protein results from TCRdb running MiXCR on the reads. In the table there are 450,000 to 600,000 distinct CDR3 sequences, around 30% of which are singletons. Germline assignment: CDR1 SGHVT and CDR2 SQSDAQ. This CDR3 region has 15 residues. V trimming: 6 bases; J trimming: 4 bases; junction bases outside the gene matches: 5. The input for sequencing was cultured PBMCs, taken from culture after CMV antigen stimulation. The source of this sequence is a human donor in good health (CMV status not recorded). Some clones in this sample may be carry-over from other donors' samples. This chain joins TRBV7-4 and TRBJ2-1, with 11 bases aligning to TRBD2. CDR3 bases: TGTGCCAGCAGTACTAGCGGGAGAGATTACAATGAGCAGTTCTTC. Its translation is CASSTSGRDYNEQFF.